The 20 T cell receptor beta chains listed next were all sequenced from one sample in a study of T-cell reconstitution after alpha-beta-depleted transplantation in children. Researchers prepared the TCRbeta library using unique molecular identifiers, the study reports. TCRdb passed the PCR reads through MiXCR, listing each CDR3 protein once. This table has about 980,000 distinct CDR3 sequences, about 29% appearing once. The sample was PBMCs, mostly from graft donor cells, taken 360 days after TCRalphabeta/CD19-depleted stem cell transplant. The source is a boy under two years old who had a stem cell transplant for SCID, so the T cells may come from the graft donor.

This clonotype was seen more than once but under ten times. The rearrangement uses TRBV5-1 and TRBJ2-1; a possible D gene is TRBD2 (5 bases). Trimming removed 4 bases at V and 5 bases at J, with 16 bases between. The CDR3 length is 15 residues. Germline V gene sequence: CDR1 SGHRS, CDR2 YFSETQ. CDR3 amino acids: CASSPGSTLNNEQFF. CDR3 bases: TGCGCCAGCAGCCCGGGATCCACTCTAAACAATGAGCAGTTCTTC.

This clonotype occurred a few times. CDR3 amino acids: CATKNSGGNEQFF. CDR3 bases: TGCGCCACCAAGAATAGCGGGGGAAATGAGCAGTTCTTC. V is TRBV5-1 and J is TRBJ2-1; TRBD2 matches 9 bases. The V segment lost 9 bases and the J segment 7 bases; nucleotides outside the gene matches: 8. CDR1 is SGHRS, CDR2 YFSETQ, per germline. There are 13 residues in the CDR3.

The chain combines TRBV12-3 or TRBV12-4 with TRBJ2-5, with D maybe TRBD1 (6 bases). The V gene lost 6 bases and the J gene lost 3 bases, with 14 bases spanning the gap. The CDR3 runs 14 residues. CDR3 sequence: CASSPGTKKETQYF. CDR3 DNA sequence: TGTGCCAGCAGCCCCGGGACAAAAAAAGAGACCCAGTACTTC.

Ten or more counts support this clonotype. The chain combines TRBV7-2 with TRBJ1-3; no definite D call. This CDR3 region has 13 residues. Germline V gene sequence: CDR1 SGHTA, CDR2 FQGNSA. V lost 5 bases, J lost 0 bases, and 5 bases lay in between. The chain's CDR3 is CASSITSGNTIYF. For the CDR3, the DNA is TGTGCCAGCAGCATAACCTCTGGAAACACCATATATTTT.

The chain is built from TRBV11-1 and TRBJ1-6; D ambiguous. The CDR3 spans 17 residues. Trimming pared 1 base from V and 0 bases from J, leaving 10 bases between. Germline V gene lookup returns CDR1 SGHAT and CDR2 FQDESV (reference sequence). CDR3 sequence reads: CASSLGVRSSYNSPLHF. As DNA, the CDR3 is TGTGCCAGCAGCTTAGGAGTCAGGAGCTCCTATAATTCACCCCTCCACTTT.

The chain links TRBV5-1 to TRBJ2-5; 13 bases line up with TRBD2. The germline V gene encodes CDR1 SGHRS and CDR2 YFSETQ. This CDR3 has 17 residues. V was clipped by 1 base and J by 0 bases; unmatched bases: 3. The chain's CDR3 is CASSLLLAGGYQETQYF. In DNA form, the CDR3 reads TGCGCCAGCAGCTTGTTACTAGCGGGGGGGTACCAAGAGACCCAGTACTTC.

The chain has TRBV20-1 and TRBJ2-1; 9 nucleotides agree with TRBD1. The V segment lost 5 bases and the J segment 0 bases; nucleotides outside the gene matches: 14. The CDR3 is 18 amino acids. Germline V CDR1 and CDR2: DFQATT, SNEGSKA (reference sequence). CDR3 protein: CSAAGTGRGEGSYNEQFF. The CDR3 coding sequence is TGCAGTGCTGCCGGGACAGGGAGGGGGGAGGGCTCCTACAATGAGCAGTTCTTC.

The J gene is TRBJ1-2, the V gene TRBV4-1; 8 nucleotides line up with TRBD1. This CDR3 spans 14 amino acids. Germline V gene data show CDR1 as MGHRA and CDR2 as YSYEKL. Trimming cost V 0 bases and J 4 bases; bases outside gene matches: 1. CDR3 protein: CASSQETGGYGYTF. CDR3 DNA sequence: TGCGCCAGCAGCCAAGAAACAGGGGGCTATGGCTACACCTTC.

In its sample, this clonotype was seen a few times. The chain links TRBV5-1 to TRBJ2-5; D remains unclear. The CDR3 length is 16 residues. CDR1 SGHRS and CDR2 YFSETQ come from the germline V gene. V lost 2 bases and J lost 1, with 15 bases in between. CDR3 residues: CASSLSPSPGQETQYF. In DNA form, the CDR3 reads TGCGCCAGCAGCTTAAGCCCGTCCCCCGGCCAAGAGACCCAGTACTTC.

This clonotype was picked up a small number of times. V usage is TRBV7-2 and J usage is TRBJ2-7; TRBD1 matches at 10 bases. V trimming: 6 bases; J trimming: 4 bases; junction bases outside the gene matches: 6. There are 14 residues in the CDR3. In germline, CDR1 is SGHTA, CDR2 FQGNSA. Here the CDR3 reads CASRLGQGSYEQYF. The CDR3, as DNA: TGTGCCAGCAGATTGGGACAGGGGTCATACGAGCAGTACTTC.

The chain employs TRBV7-2 and TRBJ1-1, with D perhaps TRBD1 (6 bases). The length of the CDR3 is 15 residues. In germline, CDR1 is SGHTA, CDR2 FQGNSA. The V end lost 1 base, the J end lost 4 bases, and 13 bases lay between the germline ends. The CDR3 bases are TGTGCCAGCAGCTTAGAGGGGACATGGGGCACTGAAGCTTTCTTT. Its protein is CASSLEGTWGTEAFF.

This chain joins TRBV29-1 and TRBJ1-1, with D possibly being TRBD1 (5 bases). V was clipped by 5 bases and J by 3 bases, with 16 bases between them. CDR3 size: 14 residues. Germline CDR1 and CDR2: SQVTM and ANQGSEA. In DNA, the CDR3 is TGCAGCGTTTCCACACGGGGACGGGACACTGAAGCTTTCTTT. Amino acid sequence: CSVSTRGRDTEAFF.

The V and J genes are TRBV11-1 and TRBJ1-3; D not certain. Germline lookup yields CDR1 SGHAT and CDR2 FQDESV (reference sequence). CDR3 length equals 18 residues. V was shortened by 3 bases and J by 0 bases, with 18 bases between the two germline ends. The CDR3 DNA reads as TGTGCCAGCAGCTTGATTGGCGACTACTTAGTCTCTGGAAACACCATATATTTT. Amino acids: CASSLIGDYLVSGNTIYF.

The chain is built from TRBV12-3 or TRBV12-4 and TRBJ2-2; D not certain. The CDR3 runs 12 residues. Trimming took off 8 bases at V and 6 bases at J, with 10 bases between the two ends. CDR3 in amino acids: CASRSDPGELFF. The CDR3 bases are TGTGCCAGCCGATCCGACCCCGGGGAGCTGTTTTTT.

This clonotype turned up a few times. This chain links TRBV29-1 with TRBJ2-5; the D gene is possibly TRBD2 (5 bases). Deletions cut 4 bases from V and 5 bases from J, with 17 bases between. The CDR3 is made up of 14 amino acids. Germline V gene data show CDR1 as SQVTM and CDR2 as ANQGSEA. CDR3 in DNA: TGCAGCGTTGGGGCCTTAGCGCGCGGGGAGACCCAGTACTTC. Protein sequence: CSVGALARGETQYF.

The chain employs TRBV4-3 and TRBJ2-5; 7 bases line up with TRBD1. The CDR3 extends over 14 amino acids. Germline V gene data show CDR1 as LGHNA and CDR2 as YSLEER. Trimming at V came to 1 base and at J to 5 bases, leaving 4 bases not matched to a gene. The CDR3 sequence is CASSQVRGQETQYF. CDR3 nucleotides: TGCGCCAGCAGCCAAGTGAGGGGGCAGGAGACCCAGTACTTC.

J is TRBJ1-1 and V is TRBV18; 10 bases align to TRBD1. The CDR3 is made up of 15 amino acids. V was clipped by 6 bases and J by 3 bases; unmatched bases: 7. Germline V lookup: CDR1 KGHSH, CDR2 LQKENI. CDR3 in DNA: TGTGCCAGCTCTACGGGACAGGGGTTATACACTGAAGCTTTCTTT. It encodes CASSTGQGLYTEAFF.

V usage is TRBV5-1 and J usage is TRBJ2-7; D is possibly TRBD1 (6 bases). The CDR3 is 13 amino acids. CDR1 SGHRS and CDR2 YFSETQ come from the germline V gene. Trimming pared 2 bases from V and 6 bases from J, leaving 12 bases between. The CDR3 DNA reads as TGCGCCAGCAGCTTTAACAGGGACCTCGAGCAGTACTTC. This translates into CASSFNRDLEQYF.

This chain joins TRBV7-9 and TRBJ1-1; no definite D call. Deletions cut 5 bases from V and 3 bases from J, with 7 bases between. Germline CDR1 reads SEHNR; CDR2 reads FQNEAQ (reference sequence). This CDR3 contains 12 residues. DNA of the CDR3: TGTGCCAGCAGCCTAAGTTACACTGAAGCTTTCTTT. The encoded protein is CASSLSYTEAFF. The whole variable domain, remainder taken from reference TRBV7-9 and TRBJ1-1, is DTGVSQNPRHKITKRGQNVTFRCDPISEHNRLYWYRQTLGQGPEFLTYFQNEAQLEKSRLLSDRFSAERPKGSFSTLEIQRTEQGDSAMYLCASSLSYTEAFFGQGTRLTVV.

V usage is TRBV20-1 and J usage is TRBJ2-1, with D maybe TRBD1 (6 bases). CDR1 is DFQATT, CDR2 SNEGSKA, per germline (reference sequence). V was cut by 0 bases and J by 8 bases, with 11 bases left in between. This CDR3 is built from 13 residues. The CDR3 here is CSARDVGGHEQFF. CDR3 DNA sequence: TGCAGTGCTAGAGATGTAGGGGGACATGAGCAGTTCTTC.